The 6 T cell receptor beta chains below all came from one sample that was sequenced in a study of shared clonotypes between healthy human individuals. Some clones are missing from TCRdb's copy, which holds only in-frame ones; the method was immunoSEQ multiplex PCR. This sample carries about 2.4 million clones, just over 90% of them seen once, and the ten largest clones take 0.14%. The sequenced material came from naive CD4+ T cells sorted from blood. Documented subset: CD45RA+ positively selected. Every receptor here comes from a man aged 18 to 35 in good health.

This chain links TRBV27 with TRBJ2-7, with 9 bases that match TRBD2. The V and J ends lost 5 bases and 0 bases, in that order; junction bases with no gene match: 14. The CDR3 is 18 residues long. Germline assignment: CDR1 MNHEY and CDR2 SMNVEV (reference sequence). In DNA form, the CDR3 reads TGTGCCAGCAGTCCCCGCGGTAGCGGGGGTAAGAGCTCCTACGAGCAGTACTTC. Its translation: CASSPRGSGGKSSYEQYF.

This chain uses TRBV9 with TRBJ1-2; the match to TRBD1 covers 9 bases. The germline V gene encodes CDR1 SGDLS and CDR2 YYNGEE. The J segment lost 1 base and the V segment lost 0 bases, leaving 7 bases of the junction unmatched. This CDR3 comprises 17 residues. The CDR3 region is CASSVDITGGFNYGYTF. The CDR3 region has the DNA TGTGCCAGCAGCGTAGATATAACAGGGGGCTTTAACTATGGCTACACCTTC.

J is TRBJ2-7 and V is TRBV2, with 9 bases lining up with TRBD1. CDR1 and CDR2 from the germline V gene are SNHLY and FYNNEI. CDR3 length: 14 residues. V dropped 7 bases and J dropped 4; count of bases not matched to a gene: 8. CDR3 nucleotides: TGTGCCAGCATGCCGGGACAGGGAATGTACGAGCAGTACTTC. It is translated as CASMPGQGMYEQYF. The full variable domain, in which reference TRBV2 and TRBJ2-7 provide the parts outside the CDR3, is EPEVTQTPSHQVTQMGQEVILRCVPISNHLYFYWYRQILGQKVEFLVSFYNNEISEKSEIFDDQFSVERPDGSNFTLKIRSTKLEDSAMYFCASMPGQGMYEQYFGPGTRLTVT.

CDR3 bases: TGTGCCAGCAGCTCACCATCGGGACGTAAGGTCGAGACCCAGTACTTC. Translating gives CASSSPSGRKVETQYF. This chain joins TRBV7-8 and TRBJ2-5, with D tentatively TRBD1 or TRBD2 (5 bases each). CDR1 SGHVS and CDR2 FQNEAQ come from the germline V gene. V shed 4 bases and J shed 5 bases, with 20 bases lying between them. The CDR3 length is 16 residues.

This clone was observed once. The rearrangement uses TRBV5-6 and TRBJ1-1; TRBD1 might be the D (6 bases). The CDR3 has 16 residues. V was clipped by 4 bases and J by 0 bases, with 16 bases between them. Germline values: CDR1 SGHDT, CDR2 YYEEEE. CDR3 protein: CASSALDRTMNTEAFF. The CDR3 region has the DNA TGTGCCAGCAGCGCGCTTGACAGGACCATGAACACTGAAGCTTTCTTT.

The chain employs TRBV2 and TRBJ2-7, with 7 nucleotides matching TRBD1. V lost 7 bases and J lost 6; bases outside the gene matches: 12. CDR1 is SNHLY and CDR2 is FYNNEI in the germline V gene. CDR3 length: 14 residues. Written as DNA, the CDR3 is TGTGCCAGCATCCTAGGGGGCCTTTTTGGCGAGCAGTACTTC. Its translation: CASILGGLFGEQYF.